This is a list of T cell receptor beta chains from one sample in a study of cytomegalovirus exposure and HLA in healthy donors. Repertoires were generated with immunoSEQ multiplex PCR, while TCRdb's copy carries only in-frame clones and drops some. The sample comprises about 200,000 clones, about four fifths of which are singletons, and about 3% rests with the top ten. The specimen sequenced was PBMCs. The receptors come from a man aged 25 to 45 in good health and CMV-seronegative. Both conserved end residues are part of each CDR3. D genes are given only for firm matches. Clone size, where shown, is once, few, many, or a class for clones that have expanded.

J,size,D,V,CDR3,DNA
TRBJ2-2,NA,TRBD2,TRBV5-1,CASSLGLAGGTGELFF,TGCGCCAGCAGCTTGGGACTAGCGGGGGGCACCGGGGAGCTGTTTTTT
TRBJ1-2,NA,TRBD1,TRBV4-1,CASSQGQGEAYGYTF,TGCGCCAGCAGCCAAGGACAGGGTGAGGCCTATGGCTACACCTTC
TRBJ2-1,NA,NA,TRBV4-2,CASSQEEASSYNEQFF,TGTGCCAGCAGCCAAGAAGAAGCGAGCTCCTACAATGAGCAGTTCTTC
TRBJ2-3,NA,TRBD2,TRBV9,CASSAGLAEFETQYF,TGTGCCAGCAGCGCTGGACTAGCGGAGTTCGAGACGCAGTATTTT
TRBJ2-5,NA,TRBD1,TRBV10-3,CAISDPTTGKETQYF,TGTGCCATCAGTGACCCTACGACAGGGAAAGAGACCCAGTACTTC
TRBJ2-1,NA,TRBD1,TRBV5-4,CASSFRTGGLYNEQFF,TGTGCCAGCAGCTTTCGGACAGGGGGTTTATACAATGAGCAGTTCTTC
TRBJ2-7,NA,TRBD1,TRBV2,CASSGDRGEQYF,TGTGCCAGCAGTGGGGACAGGGGAGAGCAGTACTTC
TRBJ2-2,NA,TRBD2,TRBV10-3,CAISEPGLAGTGELFF,TGTGCCATCAGTGAGCCGGGACTAGCGGGGACCGGGGAGCTGTTTTTT
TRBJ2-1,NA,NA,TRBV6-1,CASLTGTYNEQFF,TGTGCCAGCTTGACAGGAACCTACAATGAGCAGTTCTTC
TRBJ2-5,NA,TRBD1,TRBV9,CASSDTGGVETQYF,TGTGCCAGCAGCGACACAGGGGGCGTAGAGACCCAGTACTTC
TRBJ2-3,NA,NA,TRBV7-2,CASSPTLVVRQSTDTQYF,TGTGCCAGCAGCCCTACCCTGGTTGTGCGACAATCCACAGATACGCAGTATTTT
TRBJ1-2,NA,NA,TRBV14,CASSQTTRAGYTF,TGTGCCAGCAGCCAAACCACGAGGGCTGGCTACACCTTC
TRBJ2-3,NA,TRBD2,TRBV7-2,CASSRRLAGTDTQYF,TGTGCCAGCAGCCGCCGACTAGCGGGCACAGATACGCAGTATTTT
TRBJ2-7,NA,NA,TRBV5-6,CASSPRGKSSYEQYF,TGTGCCAGCAGCCCAAGGGGGAAGAGCTCCTACGAGCAGTACTTC
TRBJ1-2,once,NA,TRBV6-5,CATLDYGYTF,TGTGCCACCCTTGACTATGGCTACACCTTC
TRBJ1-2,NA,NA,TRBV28,CASRRAAAGPYGYTF,TGTGCCAGCAGGAGAGCGGCGGCAGGCCCCTATGGCTACACCTTC